Listed below are T cell receptor beta chains from one sample, sequenced in a study of blood T cell repertoires in COVID-19. Produced via immunoSEQ multiplex PCR; TCRdb's table is partial and in-frame only. In the table there are roughly 70,000 clones, 88% of which are singletons. The sequencing input was peripheral blood. The origin of the receptors is a human donor in a cohort sampled during active COVID-19. Each CDR3 is given with its conserved first and last residue. D genes are given only for firm matches. Clone size is given for some rows only: seen once, a few or many times, or a class if the clone is expanded.

TRBV29-1	.	TRBJ1-2	TRBD1	TGCAGCGTGGGGACAGGGTCCTATGGCTACACCTTC	CSVGTGSYGYTF
TRBV5-5	.	TRBJ2-3	.	TGTGCCAGCAGCTTGAGGTGGAGGGAGAGGGGCCCAGATACGCAGTATTTT	CASSLRWRERGPDTQYF
TRBV10-3	.	TRBJ2-1	TRBD2	TGTGCCATCAGTGAGTCAACTAGCGGGGTATACAATGAGCAGTTCTTC	CAISESTSGVYNEQFF
TRBV15	.	TRBJ1-4	.	TGTGCCATCAGCAGAGGCTCGGACAGTTTTATTGAAAAACTGTTTTTT	CAISRGSDSFIEKLFF
TRBV7-6	.	TRBJ2-2	.	TGTGCCAGCAGCTTTGGCCAGGGATTAACCGGGGAGCTGTTTTTT	CASSFGQGLTGELFF
TRBV5-5	.	TRBJ2-1	TRBD2	TGTGCCAGCAGCTCGCCGGGACTAGCGGGAAATGAGCAGTTCTTC	CASSSPGLAGNEQFF
TRBV5-4	.	TRBJ2-5	.	TGTGCCAGCAGCTACACCGGGAGCGCACAAGAGACCCAGTACTTC	CASSYTGSAQETQYF
TRBV29-1	.	TRBJ1-1	TRBD1	TGCAGCGTTGAGAGGGACAGTCGGACTGAAGCTTTCTTT	CSVERDSRTEAFF
TRBV11-3	once	TRBJ2-3	TRBD2	TGTGCCAGCAGCCTCGGACTAGCGGGCCGAAAAAACACAGATACGCAGTATTTT	CASSLGLAGRKNTDTQYF
TRBV10-1	.	TRBJ1-1	TRBD1	TGCGCCAGCAGCCCCGAGGGACAGTTGAACACTGAAGCTTTCTTT	CASSPEGQLNTEAFF
TRBV10-3	.	TRBJ2-3	TRBD1	TGTGCCATCTCCTGGACAGGGAGCACAGATACGCAGTATTTT	CAISWTGSTDTQYF
TRBV6-4	.	TRBJ1-2	.	TGTGCCAGCAGTGATTATGCAGGGATGCCTTATGGCTACACCTTC	CASSDYAGMPYGYTF
TRBV30	.	TRBJ1-1	TRBD1	TGTGCCTGGAGAGCGGGGACAGGCCTCATGAACACTGAAGCTTTCTTT	CAWRAGTGLMNTEAFF
TRBV29-1	.	TRBJ2-7	TRBD2	TGCAGCGGACTAGCGGGGGGCTACGAGCAGTACTTC	CSGLAGGYEQYF
TRBV10-3	.	TRBJ1-2	.	TGTGCCATCAGTAACCCGCCGGGAAGCGAAGGCTACACCTTC	CAISNPPGSEGYTF
TRBV7-8	.	TRBJ2-1	TRBD2	TGTGCCAGCAGCTTCTGGACTAGCGGGAGTTGTCGGCAGTTCTTC	CASSFWTSGSCRQFF
TRBV6-4	.	TRBJ1-5	TRBD1	TGTGCCAGCAGTGGAGGGGGGACAGGACATTATAGCAATCAGCCCCAGCATTTT	CASSGGGTGHYSNQPQHF
TRBV6-1	.	TRBJ2-1	TRBD2	TGTGCCAGCAGTGTCTATAATGGCGGGAGCTCCTACAATGAGCAGTTCTTC	CASSVYNGGSSYNEQFF
TRBV6-6	.	TRBJ2-7	.	TGTGCCAGCAGTTACGCTGTTGGCAGGGTCTACGAGCAGTACTTC	CASSYAVGRVYEQYF
TRBV24-1	.	TRBJ2-3	.	TGTGCCACCAAAGGGACTCTGGACGCAGATACGCAGTATTTT	CATKGTLDADTQYF
TRBV2	.	TRBJ2-1	.	TGTGCCAGCAAAACCAACACCCTCGAGGGTGAGCAGTTCTTC	CASKTNTLEGEQFF
TRBV2	.	TRBJ2-4	TRBD2	TGTGCCAGCAGGCCAGCGGGGTCCAAAAACATTCAGTACTTC	CASRPAGSKNIQYF
TRBV5-1	.	TRBJ2-1	.	TGCGCCAGCAGCCCCGTAGAGTTTACCTACAATGAGCAGTTCTTC	CASSPVEFTYNEQFF
TRBV5-1	.	TRBJ2-3	TRBD2	TGCGCCAGCAGACGGGAGCGGGAGGAAGATACGCAGTATTTT	CASRREREEDTQYF
TRBV3-1/TRBV3-2	.	TRBJ2-3	TRBD2	TGTGCCAGCAGCCAAGGGGGAGGGGTAGATACGCAGTATTTT	CASSQGGGVDTQYF
TRBV5-1	.	TRBJ2-1	.	TGCGCCAGCAGCTTTCTCGATGAGCAGTTCTTC	CASSFLDEQFF
TRBV3-1/TRBV3-2	.	TRBJ1-2	.	TGTGCCAGCAGCCAAGGTAGACAGCCCAATGGCTACACCTTC	CASSQGRQPNGYTF
TRBV10-3	.	TRBJ2-3	TRBD2	TGTGCCATCAGTGAGCCGCGGGGCGGGGGAGGCACAGATACGCAGTATTTT	CAISEPRGGGGTDTQYF
TRBV6-2/TRBV6-3	.	TRBJ2-1	.	TGTGCCAGCAACCCAATCGGGGGAGATGAGCAGTTCTTC	CASNPIGGDEQFF
TRBV7-2	few	TRBJ1-2	.	TGTGCCAGCAGCTTAAGACAGCCTCTTGATGGGGGGGGCTACACCTTC	CASSLRQPLDGGGYTF
TRBV15	.	TRBJ2-7	TRBD1	TGTGCCACCAGCGACTTTTGGGACAGGGCCACCTACGAGCAGTACTTC	CATSDFWDRATYEQYF
TRBV28	.	TRBJ2-7	.	TGTGCCAGCAGCTCGAAGGGTTTGTCGAGCGGCAAGACCTACGAGCAGTACTTC	CASSSKGLSSGKTYEQYF
TRBV2	once	TRBJ2-7	TRBD1	TGTGCCAGGGGGACCGGGACAGGGGTGGACGAGCAGTACTTC	CARGTGTGVDEQYF
TRBV27	.	TRBJ1-2	.	TGTGCCAGCAGCCCCAGGGGTACCTATGGCTACACCTTC	CASSPRGTYGYTF
TRBV13	.	TRBJ2-1	.	TGTGCCAGCAGCTCTCATGGAATGCGGGCCAATGAGCAGTTCTTC	CASSSHGMRANEQFF
TRBV19	.	TRBJ2-5	TRBD2	TGTGCCAGTAGTATAGTAGCGGGAGAAGAGACCCAGTACTTC	CASSIVAGEETQYF
TRBV6-5	.	TRBJ1-3	.	TGTGCCAGCAGTTACTCGGACAGTGCGGGAAACACCATATATTTT	CASSYSDSAGNTIYF
TRBV28	.	TRBJ2-3	.	TGTGCCAGCAGTGCCAAACCGGGAACAGGGAGTGCAGATACGCAGTATTTT	CASSAKPGTGSADTQYF
TRBV19	.	TRBJ2-1	.	TGTGCCAGCGAGAACTACAATGAGCAGTTCTTC	CASENYNEQFF
TRBV4-1	few	TRBJ1-1	.	TGCGCCAGCAGCCAAGTTGGTCTCCGGCAGGGTGCGTCGATGATGGCTTTCTTT	CASSQVGLRQGASMMAFF
TRBV9	few	TRBJ2-3	.	TGTGCCAGCAGCGTAGGGGCGTTATCTAGCACAGATACGCAGTATTTT	CASSVGALSSTDTQYF
TRBV12-3/TRBV12-4	.	TRBJ1-5	.	TGTGCCAGCAGTTTGGGGGGGAGCTTGGATTTT	CASSLGGSLDF